The clone carrying this TCR beta chain was picked up one time. The antigen remains undetermined. The data were produced by immunoSEQ multiplex PCR, yet TCRdb's version contains in-frame clones alone and is incomplete. The data show around 80,000 clones, approximately 95% seen once. This sample is part of a study of OX40 agonist ivuxolimab in advanced cancers. The CDR3 runs to 16 residues. Germline CDR1 reads ENHRY; CDR2 reads SYGVKD. Trimming left V 3 bases short and J 7 bases short, with 21 bases between. Study outcomes and limitations: It was not determined which antigens were specifically recognized by the peripheral T cells that had undergone clonal expansion.

The material was CD4+ or CD8+ T cells sorted from blood, obtained in a trial of the OX40 agonist ivuxolimab. The TCR sequence derives from an adult with an advanced solid tumor such as melanoma, head and neck, liver or kidney cancer. The gene calls are TRBV10-3 and TRBJ1-1, with D possibly being TRBD1 (5 bases). The CDR3 coding sequence is TGTGCCATCAGTGATCCGGACATTGCATGGAGAGATGAAGCTTTCTTT. This encodes CAISDPDIAWRDEAFF.